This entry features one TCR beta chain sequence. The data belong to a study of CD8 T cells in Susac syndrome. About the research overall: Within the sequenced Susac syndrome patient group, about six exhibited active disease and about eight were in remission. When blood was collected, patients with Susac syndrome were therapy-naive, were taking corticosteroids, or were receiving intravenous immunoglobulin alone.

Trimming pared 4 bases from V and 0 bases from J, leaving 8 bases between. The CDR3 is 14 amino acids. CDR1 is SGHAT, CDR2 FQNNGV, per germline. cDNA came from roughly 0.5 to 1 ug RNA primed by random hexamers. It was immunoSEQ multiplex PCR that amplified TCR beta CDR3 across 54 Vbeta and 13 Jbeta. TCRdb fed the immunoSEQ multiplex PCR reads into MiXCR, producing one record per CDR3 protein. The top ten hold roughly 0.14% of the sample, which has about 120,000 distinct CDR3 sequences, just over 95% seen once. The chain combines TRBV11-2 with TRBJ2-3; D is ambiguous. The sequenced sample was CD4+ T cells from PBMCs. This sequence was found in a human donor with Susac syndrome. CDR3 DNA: TGTGCCAGCAGCTCCCAGATGAGCACAGATACGCAGTATTTT. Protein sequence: CASSSQMSTDTQYF. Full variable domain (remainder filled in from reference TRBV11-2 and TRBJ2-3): EAGVAQSPRYKIIEKRQSVAFWCNPISGHATLYWYQQILGQGPKLLIQFQNNGVVDDSQLPKDRFSAERLKGVDSTLKIQPAKLEDSAVYLCASSSQMSTDTQYFGPGTRLTVL.